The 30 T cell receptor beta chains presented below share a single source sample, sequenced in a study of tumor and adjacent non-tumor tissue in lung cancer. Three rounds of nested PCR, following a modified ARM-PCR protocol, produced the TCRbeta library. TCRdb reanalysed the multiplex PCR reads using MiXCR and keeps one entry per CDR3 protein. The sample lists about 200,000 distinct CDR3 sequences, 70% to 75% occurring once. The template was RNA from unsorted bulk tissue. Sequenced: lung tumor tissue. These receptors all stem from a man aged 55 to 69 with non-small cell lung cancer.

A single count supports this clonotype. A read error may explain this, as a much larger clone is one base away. Here the CDR3 DNA reads TGCAATGCTAGAGATCAGACAGGGGTCCGGGTCACAGATACGCAGTATTTT. This encodes CNARDQTGVRVTDTQYF. The chain couples TRBV20-1 to TRBJ2-3; 8 nucleotides line up with TRBD1. The length of the CDR3 is 17 residues. Germline-derived CDR1 and CDR2 are DFQATT and SNEGSKA (reference sequence).

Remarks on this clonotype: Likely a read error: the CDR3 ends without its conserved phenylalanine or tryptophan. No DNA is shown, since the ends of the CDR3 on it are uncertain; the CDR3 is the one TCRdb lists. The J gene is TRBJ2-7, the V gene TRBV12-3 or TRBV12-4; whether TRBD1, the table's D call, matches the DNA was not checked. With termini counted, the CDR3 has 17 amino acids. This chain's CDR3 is CASSGSLEGVPYCPRNS.

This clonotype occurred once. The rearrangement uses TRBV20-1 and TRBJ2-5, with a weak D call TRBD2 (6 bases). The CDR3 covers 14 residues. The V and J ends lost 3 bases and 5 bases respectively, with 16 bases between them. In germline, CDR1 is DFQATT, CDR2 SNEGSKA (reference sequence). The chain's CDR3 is CSASPTEGRETQYF. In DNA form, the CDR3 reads TGCAGTGCTAGTCCAACGGAGGGGCGGGAGACCCAGTACTTC.

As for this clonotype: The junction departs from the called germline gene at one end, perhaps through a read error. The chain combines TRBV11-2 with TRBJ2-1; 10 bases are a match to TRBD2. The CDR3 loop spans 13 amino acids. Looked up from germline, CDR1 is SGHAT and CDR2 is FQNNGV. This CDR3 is CVSRPAGGDEQFF. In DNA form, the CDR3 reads TGTGTCAGCAGGCCAGCGGGGGGGGATGAGCAGTTCTTC.

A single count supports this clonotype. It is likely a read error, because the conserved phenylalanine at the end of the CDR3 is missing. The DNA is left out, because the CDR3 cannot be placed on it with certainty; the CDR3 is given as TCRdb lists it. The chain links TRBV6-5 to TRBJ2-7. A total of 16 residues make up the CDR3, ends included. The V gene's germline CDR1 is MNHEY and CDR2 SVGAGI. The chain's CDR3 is CASSYSGIGQNYEQYL.

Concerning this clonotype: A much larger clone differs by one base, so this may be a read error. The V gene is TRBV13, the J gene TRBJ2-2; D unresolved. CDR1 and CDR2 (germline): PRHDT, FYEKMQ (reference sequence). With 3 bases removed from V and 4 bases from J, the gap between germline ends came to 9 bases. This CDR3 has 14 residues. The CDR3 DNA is TGTGCCAGCAGCTTCAAGGACCTCACCGGGGAGCTGTTTTTT. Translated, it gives CASSFKDLTGELFF.

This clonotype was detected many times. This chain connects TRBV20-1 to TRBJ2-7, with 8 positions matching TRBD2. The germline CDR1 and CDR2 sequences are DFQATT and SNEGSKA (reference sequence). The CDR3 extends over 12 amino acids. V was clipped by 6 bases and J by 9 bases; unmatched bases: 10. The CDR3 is CSAGLERGPQYF. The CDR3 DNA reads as TGCAGTGCAGGTCTCGAGCGGGGGCCGCAGTACTTC.

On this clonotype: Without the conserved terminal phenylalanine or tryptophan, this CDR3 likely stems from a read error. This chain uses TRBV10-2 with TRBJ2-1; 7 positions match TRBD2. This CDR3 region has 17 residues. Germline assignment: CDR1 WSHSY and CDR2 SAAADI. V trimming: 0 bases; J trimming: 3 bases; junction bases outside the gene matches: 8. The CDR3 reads CASSESGGTGGYNEQFV. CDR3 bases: TGCGCCAGCAGTGAGTCGGGAGGAACGGGGGGCTACAATGAGCAGTTCGTC.

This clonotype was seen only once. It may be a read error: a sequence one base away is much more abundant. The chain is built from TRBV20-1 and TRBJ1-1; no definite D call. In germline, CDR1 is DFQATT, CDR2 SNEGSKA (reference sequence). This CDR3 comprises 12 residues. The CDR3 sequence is CSTRIRNTEAFF. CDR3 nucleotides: TGCAGTACTAGAATTAGGAACACTGAAGCTTTCTTT.

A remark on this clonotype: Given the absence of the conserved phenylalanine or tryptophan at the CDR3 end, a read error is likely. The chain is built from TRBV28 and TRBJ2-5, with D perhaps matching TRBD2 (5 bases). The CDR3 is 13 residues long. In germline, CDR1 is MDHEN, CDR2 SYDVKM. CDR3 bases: TGTGTCAGCAGTTTATGGACGGGGGAGACCCAGTACATC. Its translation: CVSSLWTGETQYI.

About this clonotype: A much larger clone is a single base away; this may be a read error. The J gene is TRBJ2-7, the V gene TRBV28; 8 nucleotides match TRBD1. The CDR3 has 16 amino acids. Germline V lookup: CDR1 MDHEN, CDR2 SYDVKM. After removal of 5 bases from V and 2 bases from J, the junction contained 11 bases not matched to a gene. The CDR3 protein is CASSQIPRTGTYEQYF. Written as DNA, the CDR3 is TGTGCCAGCAGTCAGATACCCCGGACAGGGACCTACGAGCAGTACTTC.

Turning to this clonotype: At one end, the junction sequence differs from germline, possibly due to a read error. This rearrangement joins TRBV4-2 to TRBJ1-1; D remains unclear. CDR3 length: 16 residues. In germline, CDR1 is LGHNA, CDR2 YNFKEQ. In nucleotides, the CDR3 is TGTGCCAGCAGTCAAGTCGGACGGCTTGAGAATACTGAAGCTTTCTTT. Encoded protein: CASSQVGRLENTEAFF.

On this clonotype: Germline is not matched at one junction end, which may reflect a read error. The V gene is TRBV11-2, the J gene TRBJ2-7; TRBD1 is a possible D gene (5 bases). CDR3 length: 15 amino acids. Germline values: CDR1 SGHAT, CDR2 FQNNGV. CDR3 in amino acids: CASRLDHGRAYEQYF. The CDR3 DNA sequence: TGTGCCAGCAGGTTAGATCATGGCAGGGCTTACGAGCAGTACTTC.

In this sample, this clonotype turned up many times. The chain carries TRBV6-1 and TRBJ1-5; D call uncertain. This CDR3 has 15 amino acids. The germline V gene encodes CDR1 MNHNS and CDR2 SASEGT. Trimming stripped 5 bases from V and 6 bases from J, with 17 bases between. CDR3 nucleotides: TGTGCCAGCAGTCTAACAAACACCCCCGTTCAGCCCCAGCATTTT. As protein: CASSLTNTPVQPQHF.

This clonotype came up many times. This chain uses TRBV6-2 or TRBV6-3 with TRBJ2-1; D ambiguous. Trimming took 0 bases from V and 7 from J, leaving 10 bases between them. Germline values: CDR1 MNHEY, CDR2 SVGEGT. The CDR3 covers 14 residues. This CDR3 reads CASSYSYRPNEQFF. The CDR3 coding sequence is TGTGCCAGCAGTTACTCGTACAGACCGAATGAGCAGTTCTTC.

CDR3 DNA: TGTGCCAGCAGCTTCGGACTAGCGGGAGGGAGGTACCAAGAGACCCAGTACTTC. This sequence encodes CASSFGLAGGRYQETQYF. This sequence joins TRBV9 and TRBJ2-5; 15 positions agree with TRBD2. Losses at the gene ends were 4 bases for V and 0 bases for J; bases not matched to a gene: 7. Germline assignment: CDR1 SGDLS and CDR2 YYNGEE. The CDR3 loop spans 18 amino acids. The variable domain in full, completed from reference TRBV9 and TRBJ2-5, reads DSGVTQTPKHLITATGQRVTLRCSPRSGDLSVYWYQQSLDQGLQFLIQYYNGEERAKGNILERFSAQQFPDLHSELNLSSLELGDSALYFCASSFGLAGGRYQETQYFGPGTRLLVL.

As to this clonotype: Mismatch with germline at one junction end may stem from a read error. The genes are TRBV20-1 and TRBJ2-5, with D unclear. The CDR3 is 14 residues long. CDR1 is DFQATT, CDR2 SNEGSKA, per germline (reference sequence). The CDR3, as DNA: TGCAGAGCTAGTGGTGGGCTGTACCAAGAGACCCAGTACTTC. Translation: CRASGGLYQETQYF.

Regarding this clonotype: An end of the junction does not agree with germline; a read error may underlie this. CDR3 DNA sequence: TGTGCCAGCAGCCCCCGGGGCCCCAAAAACACTCAGTACTTC. Translation: CASSPRGPKNTQYF. The genes are TRBV11-3 and TRBJ2-4; perhaps D is TRBD1 or TRBD2 (5 bases each). The CDR3 runs 14 residues. From germline, CDR1 is SGHNT and CDR2 YENEEA. Full variable domain (rest looked up from reference TRBV11-3 and TRBJ2-4): EAGVVQSPRYKIIEKKQPVAFWCNPISGHNTLYWYLQNLGQGPELLIRYENEEAVDDSQLPKDRFSAERLKGVDSTLKIQPAELGDSAVYLCASSPRGPKNTQYFGAGTRLSVL.

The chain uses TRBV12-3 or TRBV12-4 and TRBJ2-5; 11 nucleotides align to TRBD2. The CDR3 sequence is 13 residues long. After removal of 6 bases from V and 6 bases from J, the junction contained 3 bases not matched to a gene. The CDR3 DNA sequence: TGTGCCAGCAGCCCTAGCGGGGGGCAGACCCAGTACTTC. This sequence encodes CASSPSGGQTQYF.

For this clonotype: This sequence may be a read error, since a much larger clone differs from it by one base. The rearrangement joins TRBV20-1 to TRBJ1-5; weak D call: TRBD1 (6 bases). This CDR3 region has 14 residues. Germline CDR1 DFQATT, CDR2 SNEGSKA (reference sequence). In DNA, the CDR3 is TGCAGTGCTAGAGATCGCAGGGGCAATCAGCCCGAGCATTTT. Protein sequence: CSARDRRGNQPEHF.

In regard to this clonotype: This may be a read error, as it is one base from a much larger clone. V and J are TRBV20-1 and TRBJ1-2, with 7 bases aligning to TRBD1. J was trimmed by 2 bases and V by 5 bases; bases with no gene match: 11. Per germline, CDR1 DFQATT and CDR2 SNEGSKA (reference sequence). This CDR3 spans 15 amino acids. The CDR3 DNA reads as TGCAGTGCTTCCTCCAGGGGGTCTATCAACTATGGCTACACCTTC. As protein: CSASSRGSINYGYTF.

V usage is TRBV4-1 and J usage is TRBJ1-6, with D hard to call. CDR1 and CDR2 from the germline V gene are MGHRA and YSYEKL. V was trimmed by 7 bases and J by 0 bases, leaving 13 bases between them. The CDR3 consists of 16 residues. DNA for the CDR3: TGCGCCAGCATCCGTGGTTCGAGCTCCTATAATTCACCCCTCCACTTT. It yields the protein CASIRGSSSYNSPLHF.

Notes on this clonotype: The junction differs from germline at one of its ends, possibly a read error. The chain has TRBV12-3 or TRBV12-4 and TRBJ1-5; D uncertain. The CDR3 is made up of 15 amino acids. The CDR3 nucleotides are TGTGCCAGCAGTTTAAAACGCGGCCTCAATCAGCCCAAGCATTTT. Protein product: CASSLKRGLNQPKHF.

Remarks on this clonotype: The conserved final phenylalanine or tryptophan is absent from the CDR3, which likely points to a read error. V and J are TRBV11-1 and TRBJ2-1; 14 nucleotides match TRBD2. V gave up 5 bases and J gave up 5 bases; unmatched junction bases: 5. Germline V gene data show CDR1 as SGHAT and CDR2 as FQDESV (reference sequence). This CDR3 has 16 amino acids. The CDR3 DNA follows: TGTGCCAGCAGCGTGACTAGCGGGAGGGCTGACAATGAGCAGTTCTCC. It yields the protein CASSVTSGRADNEQFS.

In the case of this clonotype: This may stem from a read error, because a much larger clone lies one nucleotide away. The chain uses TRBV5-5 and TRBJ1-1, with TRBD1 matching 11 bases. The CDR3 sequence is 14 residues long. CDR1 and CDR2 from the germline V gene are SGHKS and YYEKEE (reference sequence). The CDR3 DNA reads TGTACCAGCAGCTTGGGGACAGGGGGCACTGAAGCTTTCTTT. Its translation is CTSSLGTGGTEAFF.

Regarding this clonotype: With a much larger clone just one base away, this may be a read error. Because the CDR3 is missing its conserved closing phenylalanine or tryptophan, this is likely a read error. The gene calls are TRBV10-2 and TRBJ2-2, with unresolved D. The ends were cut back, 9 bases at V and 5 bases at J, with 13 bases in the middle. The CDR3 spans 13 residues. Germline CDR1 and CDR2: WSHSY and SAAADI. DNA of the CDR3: TGCGCCAGTTCAAGGTCGGAGACCGGGGAGCTGTTTATT. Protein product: CASSRSETGELFI.

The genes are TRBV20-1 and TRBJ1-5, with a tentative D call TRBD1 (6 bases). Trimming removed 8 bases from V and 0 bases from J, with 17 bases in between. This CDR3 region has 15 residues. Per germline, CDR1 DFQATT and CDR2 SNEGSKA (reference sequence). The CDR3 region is CSNRRAGHSNQPQHF. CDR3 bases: TGCAGTAACAGGAGGGCGGGACATAGCAATCAGCCCCAGCATTTT.

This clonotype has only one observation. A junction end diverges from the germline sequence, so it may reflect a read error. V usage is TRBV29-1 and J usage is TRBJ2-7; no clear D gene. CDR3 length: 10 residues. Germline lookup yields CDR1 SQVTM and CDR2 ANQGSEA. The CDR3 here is CGVARYEQYF. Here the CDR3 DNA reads TGCGGCGTTGCCCGATACGAGCAGTACTTC.

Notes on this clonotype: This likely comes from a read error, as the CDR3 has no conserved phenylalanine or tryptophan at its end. The CDR3: CASSQPRTDTQYL. For the CDR3, the DNA is TGCGCCAGCAGCCAACCCCGCACAGATACGCAGTATCTT. The gene calls are TRBV4-1 and TRBJ2-3; the D is unclear. The length of the CDR3 is 13 residues. Deletions cut 2 bases from V and 1 base from J, with 4 bases between. Germline V gene sequence: CDR1 MGHRA, CDR2 YSYEKL.

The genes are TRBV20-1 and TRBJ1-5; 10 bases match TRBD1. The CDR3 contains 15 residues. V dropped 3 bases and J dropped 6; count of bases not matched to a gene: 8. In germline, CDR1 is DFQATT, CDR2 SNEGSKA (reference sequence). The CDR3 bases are TGCAGTGCTAGGGACAGGGGGGAGGCTTTTCAGCCCCAGCATTTT. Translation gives CSARDRGEAFQPQHF.